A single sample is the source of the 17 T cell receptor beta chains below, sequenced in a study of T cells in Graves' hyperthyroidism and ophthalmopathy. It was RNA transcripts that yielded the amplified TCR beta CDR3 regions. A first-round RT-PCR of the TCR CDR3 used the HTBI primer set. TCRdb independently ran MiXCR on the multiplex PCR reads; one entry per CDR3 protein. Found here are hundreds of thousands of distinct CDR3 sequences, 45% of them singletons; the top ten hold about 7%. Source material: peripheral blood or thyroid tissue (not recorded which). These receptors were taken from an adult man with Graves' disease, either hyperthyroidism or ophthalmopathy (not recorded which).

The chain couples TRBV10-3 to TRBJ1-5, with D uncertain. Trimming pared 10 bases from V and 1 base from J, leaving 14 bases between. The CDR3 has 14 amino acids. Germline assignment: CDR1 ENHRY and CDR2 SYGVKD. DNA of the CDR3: TGTGCCACCAAAGGGAGCGGGAGCAATCAGCCCCAGCATTTT. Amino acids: CATKGSGSNQPQHF.

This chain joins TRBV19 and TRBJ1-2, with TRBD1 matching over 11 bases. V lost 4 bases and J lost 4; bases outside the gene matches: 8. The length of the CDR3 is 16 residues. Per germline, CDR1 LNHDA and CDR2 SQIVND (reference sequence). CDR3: CASSTLPGQGGYGYTF. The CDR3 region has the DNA TGTGCCAGTAGTACCCTCCCGGGACAGGGGGGCTATGGCTACACCTTC. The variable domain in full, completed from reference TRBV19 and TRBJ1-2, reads DGGITQSPKYLFRKEGQNVTLSCEQNLNHDAMYWYRQDPGQGLRLIYYSQIVNDFQKGDIAEGYSVSREKKESFPLTVTSAQKNPTAFYLCASSTLPGQGGYGYTFGSGTRLTVV.

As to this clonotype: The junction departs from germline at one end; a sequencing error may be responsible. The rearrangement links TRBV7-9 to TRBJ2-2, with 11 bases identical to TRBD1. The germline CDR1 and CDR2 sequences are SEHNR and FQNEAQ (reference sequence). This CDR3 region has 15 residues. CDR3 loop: CASSLGQGANGELVF. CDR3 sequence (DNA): TGTGCCAGCAGCCTCGGACAGGGGGCGAACGGGGAGCTGGTTTTT. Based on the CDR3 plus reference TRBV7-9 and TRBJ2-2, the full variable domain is DTGVSQNPRHKITKRGQNVTFRCDPISEHNRLYWYRQTLGQGPEFLTYFQNEAQLEKSRLLSDRFSAERPKGSFSTLEIQRTEQGDSAMYLCASSLGQGANGELVFGEGSRLTVL.

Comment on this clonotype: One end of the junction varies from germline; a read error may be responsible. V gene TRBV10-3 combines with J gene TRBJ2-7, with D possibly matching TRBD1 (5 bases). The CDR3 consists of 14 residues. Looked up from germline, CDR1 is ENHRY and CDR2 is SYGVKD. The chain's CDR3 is CASSESLEGDEQYF. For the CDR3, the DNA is TGTGCCAGCAGTGAGTCCCTAGAAGGGGACGAGCAGTACTTC.

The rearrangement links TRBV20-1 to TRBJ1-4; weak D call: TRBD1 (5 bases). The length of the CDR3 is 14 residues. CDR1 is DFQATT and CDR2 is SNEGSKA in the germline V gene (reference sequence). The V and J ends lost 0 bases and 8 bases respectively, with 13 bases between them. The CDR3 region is CSARELRGKEKLFF. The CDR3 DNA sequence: TGCAGTGCTAGAGAGCTACGGGGGAAGGAAAAACTGTTTTTT.

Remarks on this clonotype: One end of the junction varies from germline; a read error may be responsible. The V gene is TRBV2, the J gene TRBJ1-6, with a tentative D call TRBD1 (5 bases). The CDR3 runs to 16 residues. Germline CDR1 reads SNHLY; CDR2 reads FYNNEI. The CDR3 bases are TGTGCCGGCAGTGATCGTGGGGGGGTTATAGATTCACCCCTCCACTTT. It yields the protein CAGSDRGGVIDSPLHF.

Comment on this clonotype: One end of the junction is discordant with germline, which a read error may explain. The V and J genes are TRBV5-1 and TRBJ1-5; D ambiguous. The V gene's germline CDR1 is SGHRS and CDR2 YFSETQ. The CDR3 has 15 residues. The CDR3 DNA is TGCGCCAGCAGCTTGGGCCCTCTTAGCTATCAGCCCCAGCATTTT. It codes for CASSLGPLSYQPQHF.

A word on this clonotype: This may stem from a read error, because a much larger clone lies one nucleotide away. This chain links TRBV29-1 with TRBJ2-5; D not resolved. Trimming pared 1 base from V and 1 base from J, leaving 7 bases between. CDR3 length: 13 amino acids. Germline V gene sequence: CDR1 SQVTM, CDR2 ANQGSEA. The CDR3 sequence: CSVEGAVQETQYF. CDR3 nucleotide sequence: TGCAGCGTTGAAGGGGCGGTCCAAGAGACCCAGTACTTC. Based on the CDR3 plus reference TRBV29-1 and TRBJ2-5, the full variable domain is SAVISQKPSRDICQRGTSLTIQCQVDSQVTMMFWYRQQPGQSLTLIATANQGSEATYESGFVIDKFPISRPNLTFSTLTVSNMSPEDSSIYLCSVEGAVQETQYFGPGTRLLVL.

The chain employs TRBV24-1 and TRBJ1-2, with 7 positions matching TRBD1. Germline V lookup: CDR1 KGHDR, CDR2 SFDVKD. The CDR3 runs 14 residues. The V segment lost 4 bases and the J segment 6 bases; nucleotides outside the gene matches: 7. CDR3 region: CATSDPDRVDGYTF. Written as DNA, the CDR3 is TGTGCCACCAGTGACCCCGACAGGGTGGATGGCTACACCTTC.

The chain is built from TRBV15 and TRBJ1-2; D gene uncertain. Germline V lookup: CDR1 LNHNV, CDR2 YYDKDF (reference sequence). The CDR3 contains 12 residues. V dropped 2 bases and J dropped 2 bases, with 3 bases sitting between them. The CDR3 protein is CATSRQNYGYTF. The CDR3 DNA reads TGTGCCACCAGCAGACAGAACTATGGCTACACCTTC.

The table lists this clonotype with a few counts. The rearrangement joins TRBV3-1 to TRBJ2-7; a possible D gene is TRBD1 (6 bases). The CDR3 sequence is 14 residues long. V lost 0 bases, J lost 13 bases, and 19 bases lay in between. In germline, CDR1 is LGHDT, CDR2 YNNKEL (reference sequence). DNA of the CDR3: TGTGCCAGCAGCCAAGATTGGTCCGGGACACGGGTTTACTTC. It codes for CASSQDWSGTRVYF.

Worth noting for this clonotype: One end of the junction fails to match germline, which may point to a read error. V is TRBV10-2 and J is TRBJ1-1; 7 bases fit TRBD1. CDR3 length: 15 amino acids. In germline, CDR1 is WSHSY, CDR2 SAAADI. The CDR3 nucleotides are TGTGCCAGCTCACCCCCGGACAGGAGTTGGACTGAAGCTTTCTTT. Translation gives CASSPPDRSWTEAFF.

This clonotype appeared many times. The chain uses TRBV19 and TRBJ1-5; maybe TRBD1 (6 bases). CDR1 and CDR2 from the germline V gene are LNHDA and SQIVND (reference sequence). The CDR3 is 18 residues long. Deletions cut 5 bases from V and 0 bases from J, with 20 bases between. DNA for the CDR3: TGTGCCAGTAGTTCTTTGGGGGCCGGGGGCTATAGCAATCAGCCCCAGCATTTT. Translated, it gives CASSSLGAGGYSNQPQHF.

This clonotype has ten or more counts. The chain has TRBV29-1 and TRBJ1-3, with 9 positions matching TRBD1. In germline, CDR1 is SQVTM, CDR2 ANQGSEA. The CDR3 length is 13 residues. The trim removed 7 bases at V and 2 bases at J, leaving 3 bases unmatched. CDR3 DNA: TGCAGCGCTGGGACAGGGACTGGAAACACCATATATTTT. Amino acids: CSAGTGTGNTIYF.

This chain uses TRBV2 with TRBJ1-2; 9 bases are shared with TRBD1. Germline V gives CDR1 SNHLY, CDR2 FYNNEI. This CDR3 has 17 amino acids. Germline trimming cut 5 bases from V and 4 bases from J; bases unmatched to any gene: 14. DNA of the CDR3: TGTGCCAGCAGTTTTCCCCCTTCCGGGGACAGGGCCTATGGCTACACCTTC. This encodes CASSFPPSGDRAYGYTF.

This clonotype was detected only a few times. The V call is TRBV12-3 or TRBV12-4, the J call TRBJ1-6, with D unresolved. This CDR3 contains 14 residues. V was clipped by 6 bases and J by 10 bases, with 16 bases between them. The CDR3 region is CASRVEGINSPLHF. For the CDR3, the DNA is TGTGCCAGCAGGGTGGAGGGAATTAACTCACCCCTCCACTTT.

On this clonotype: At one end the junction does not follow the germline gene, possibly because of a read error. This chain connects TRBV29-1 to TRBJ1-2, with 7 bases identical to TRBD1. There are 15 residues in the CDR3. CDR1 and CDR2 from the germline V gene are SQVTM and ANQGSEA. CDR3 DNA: TGCAGCGTTGAAGTATTAGGACAGGTTCAGAATGGCTGCACCTTC. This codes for CSVEVLGQVQNGCTF. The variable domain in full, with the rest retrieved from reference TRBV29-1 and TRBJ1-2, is SAVISQKPSRDICQRGTSLTIQCQVDSQVTMMFWYRQQPGQSLTLIATANQGSEATYESGFVIDKFPISRPNLTFSTLTVSNMSPEDSSIYLCSVEVLGQVQNGCTFGSGTRLTVV.